The source of this T cell receptor beta chain is a study of spatial heterogeneity in lung cancer (dated by TCRdb to about 2019). Background on the whole study: Beta-chain transcripts were consistently detected in greater numbers than alpha-chain transcripts, which likely reflected higher beta-chain transcript abundance. In the raw uncorrected reads, each unique combination of TCR and UMI appeared more than ten times on average. The study quantitatively compared TCR alpha and beta repertoires across multiple tumor regions, matched nontumor lung and blood in non-small cell lung cancer. Nonsynonymous mutation counts, determined by whole-exome sequencing of tumor tissue, were related to features of the TCR repertoire. Both alpha and beta chains were TCR-sequenced in around 220 tumor regions, around 65 matched nontumor lung samples and around 54 PBMC samples obtained at surgery.

Library construction relied on 5' RACE. This sample was sequenced with a NextSeq 500. The TCR library protocol attached a unique molecular identifier to each TCR cDNA molecule to allow correction of PCR and sequencing errors. The original pipeline was this. Decombinator tools were used for TCR identification, UMI-based error correction and CDR3 extraction. Expanded TCRs were defined as those above a frequency of 2 per 1,000, corresponding to the top 1% of the tumor frequency distribution. Each repertoire was subsampled 100 times to 5,000 TCRs, after which Renyi diversity was computed with the R vegan package. CDR3 similarity networks were constructed using string-kernel similarity of amino acid triplets, with links drawn between CDR3s whose pairwise similarity was above 0.82. TCRdb's own reprocessing of the public reads used fastp at Q25 and MiXCR and kept productive beta chains. Every entry covers one CDR3 protein and lists the most common genes and DNA from its rows. The V and J calls shown here were made by TCRdb, not taken from the authors' results. The sample table shows tens of thousands of distinct CDR3 sequences, and around 12% are seen once. The ten largest clonotypes hold roughly two fifths of the sample.

This sample's time point label indicates: sample taken at primary tumor resection. Whole RNA extracted from tumor and nontumor lung tissue, or from cryopreserved PBMC samples, was used for TCR sequencing without cell sorting. Donors were over 60 patients with early-stage, untreated non-small cell lung cancer from the lung TRACERx cohort. Patients were selected for TCR sequencing only if sufficient RNA was available from at least two tumor regions. Trimming at the junction amounts to 0 bases on V and 0 bases on J, and the germline ends lie 15 bases apart. CDR3 length: 17 amino acids, cysteine to phenylalanine. The retained sequence is limited to the CDR3, 51 bases, with the frame set at the first base. CDR1 MGHRA and CDR2 YSYEKL were looked up in the germline V gene. The full study reports these points: Confirming at a functional level the hypothesis that regional TCRs recognize regional mutations was considered to require additional single-cell paired TCR alpha and beta sequencing. Ubiquitous expanded tumor TCRs were detected in blood more often at tumor resection than at routine follow-up.

This clonotype has a count of ten or more. Its antigen is currently not known. Base-call qualities are not available, and no considerably larger clone is one nucleotide away. The sequence was obtained from a male donor with early-stage non-small cell lung cancer. The chain uses TRBV4-1 and TRBJ2-7, with a weak D call of TRBD2 (6 bases match). The sequenced sample was PBMCs, obtained at surgery. The CDR3 reads CASSQDPGEYRSYEQYF. The nucleotide sequence reads TGCGCCAGCAGCCAAGATCCGGGGGAATACCGCTCCTACGAGCAGTACTTC.